The T cell receptor (beta chain) described here comes from a study of blood T cells in healthy people across ages. Findings and caveats of the study: PBMCs that were unsorted prevented a conclusive naive versus antigen-experienced comparison.

Primers used in a second PCR of about 6 to 11 cycles were a sample-barcoded 5' primer and a J-beta primer mix. All samples gave at least 2.5 million CDR3-containing paired-end reads. TCRdb used MiXCR to reprocess the 5' RACE reads, holding one entry per CDR3 protein. This table holds about 1.4 million distinct CDR3 sequences, approximately 59% found once. Trimming took off 7 bases at V and 1 base at J, with 10 bases between the two ends. The CDR3 is 12 amino acids. Germline V gene data show CDR1 as SQVTM and CDR2 as ANQGSEA. This clonotype was observed a few times. Its target is not known. The TCR originated in a man aged 18-30 years in good health. This chain links TRBV29-1 with TRBJ2-5, with TRBD1 as a possible D gene (6 bases). Sequenced: blood. Here the CDR3 reads CSGGPTQETQYF. The CDR3 nucleotides read TGCAGCGGGGGGCCCACCCAAGAGACCCAGTACTTC. Using reference TRBV29-1 and TRBJ2-5 for the parts outside the CDR3, the full variable domain is SAVISQKPSRDICQRGTSLTIQCQVDSQVTMMFWYRQQPGQSLTLIATANQGSEATYESGFVIDKFPISRPNLTFSTLTVSNMSPEDSSIYLCSGGPTQETQYFGPGTRLLVL.